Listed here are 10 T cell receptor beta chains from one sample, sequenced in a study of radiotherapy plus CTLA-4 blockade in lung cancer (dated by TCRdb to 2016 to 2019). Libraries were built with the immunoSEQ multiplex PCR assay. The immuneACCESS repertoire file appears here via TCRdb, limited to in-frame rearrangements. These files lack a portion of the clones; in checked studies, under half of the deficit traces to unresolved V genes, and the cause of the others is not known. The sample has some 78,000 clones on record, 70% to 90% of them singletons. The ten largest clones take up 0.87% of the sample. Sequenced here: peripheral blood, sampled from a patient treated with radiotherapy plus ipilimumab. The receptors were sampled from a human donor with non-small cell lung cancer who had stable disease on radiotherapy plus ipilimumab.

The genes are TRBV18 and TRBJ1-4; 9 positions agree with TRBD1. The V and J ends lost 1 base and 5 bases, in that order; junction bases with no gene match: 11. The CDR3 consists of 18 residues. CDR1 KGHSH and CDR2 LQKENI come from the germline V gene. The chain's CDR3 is CASSPLTGTGRQNEKLFF. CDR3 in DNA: TGTGCCAGCTCACCACTAACCGGGACAGGGCGGCAAAATGAAAAACTGTTTTTT.

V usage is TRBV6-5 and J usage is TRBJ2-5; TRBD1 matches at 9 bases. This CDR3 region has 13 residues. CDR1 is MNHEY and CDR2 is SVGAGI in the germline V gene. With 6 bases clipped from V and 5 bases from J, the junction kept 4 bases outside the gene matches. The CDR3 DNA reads TGTGCCAGCAGAAGGACAGGGGAGGAGACCCAGTACTTC. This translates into CASRRTGEETQYF.

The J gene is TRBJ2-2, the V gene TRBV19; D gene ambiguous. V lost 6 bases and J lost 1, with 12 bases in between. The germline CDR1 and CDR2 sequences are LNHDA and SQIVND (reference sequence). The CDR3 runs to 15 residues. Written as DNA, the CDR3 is TGTGCCAGTAGCCCTTTTTCGGGGAACACCGGGGAGCTGTTTTTT. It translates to CASSPFSGNTGELFF.

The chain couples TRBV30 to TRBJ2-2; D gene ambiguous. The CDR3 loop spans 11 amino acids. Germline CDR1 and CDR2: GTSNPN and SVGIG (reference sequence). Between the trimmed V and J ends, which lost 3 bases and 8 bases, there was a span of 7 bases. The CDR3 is CAWRLGGELFF. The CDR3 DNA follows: TGTGCCTGGAGGTTAGGAGGGGAGCTGTTTTTT. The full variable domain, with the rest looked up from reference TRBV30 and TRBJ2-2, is SQTIHQWPATLVQPVGSPLSLECTVEGTSNPNLYWYRQAAGRGLQLLFYSVGIGQISSEVPQNLSASRPQDRQFILSSKKLLLSDSGFYLCAWRLGGELFFGEGSRLTVL.

This chain's CDR3 is CAIEADYNEQFF. CDR3 DNA: TGTGCCATCGAAGCGGATTACAATGAGCAGTTCTTC. The chain is built from TRBV7-2 and TRBJ2-1; perhaps TRBD2 as D (5 bases). Germline V gene sequence: CDR1 SGHTA, CDR2 FQGNSA. This CDR3 is built from 12 residues. Trimming removed 10 bases at V and 4 bases at J, with 11 bases between.

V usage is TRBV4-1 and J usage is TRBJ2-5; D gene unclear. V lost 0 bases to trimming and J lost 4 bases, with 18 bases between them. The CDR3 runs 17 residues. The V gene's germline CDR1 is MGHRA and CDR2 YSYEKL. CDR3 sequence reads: CASSQDLYKGRGETQYF. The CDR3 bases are TGCGCCAGCAGCCAAGATCTGTACAAGGGTAGAGGAGAGACCCAGTACTTC.

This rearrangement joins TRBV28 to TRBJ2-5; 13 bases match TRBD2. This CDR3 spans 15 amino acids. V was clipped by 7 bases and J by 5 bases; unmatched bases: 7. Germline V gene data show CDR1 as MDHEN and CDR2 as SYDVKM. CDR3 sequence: CASNAGTSGIETQYF. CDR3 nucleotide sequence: TGTGCCAGCAACGCCGGGACTAGCGGGATTGAGACCCAGTACTTC. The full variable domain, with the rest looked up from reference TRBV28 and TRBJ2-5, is DVKVTQSSRYLVKRTGEKVFLECVQDMDHENMFWYRQDPGLGLRLIYFSYDVKMKEKGDIPEGYSVSREKKERFSLILESASTNQTSMYLCASNAGTSGIETQYFGPGTRLLVL.

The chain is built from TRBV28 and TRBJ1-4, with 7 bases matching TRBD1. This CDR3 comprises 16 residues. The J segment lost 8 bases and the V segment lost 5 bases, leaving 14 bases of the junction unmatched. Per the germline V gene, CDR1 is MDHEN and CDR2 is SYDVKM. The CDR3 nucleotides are TGTGCCAGCAGTGTCCCAACACAGGGGACGAGAGAAAAACTGTTTTTT. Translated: CASSVPTQGTREKLFF.

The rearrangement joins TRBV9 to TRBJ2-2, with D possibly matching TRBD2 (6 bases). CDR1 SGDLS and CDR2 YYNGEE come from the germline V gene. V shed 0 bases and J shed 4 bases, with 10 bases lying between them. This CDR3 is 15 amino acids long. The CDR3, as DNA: TGTGCCAGCAGCGTAGCTTTCGGGGGCACCGGGGAGCTGTTTTTT. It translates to CASSVAFGGTGELFF. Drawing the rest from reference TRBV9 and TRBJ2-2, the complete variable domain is DSGVTQTPKHLITATGQRVTLRCSPRSGDLSVYWYQQSLDQGLQFLIQYYNGEERAKGNILERFSAQQFPDLHSELNLSSLELGDSALYFCASSVAFGGTGELFFGEGSRLTVL.

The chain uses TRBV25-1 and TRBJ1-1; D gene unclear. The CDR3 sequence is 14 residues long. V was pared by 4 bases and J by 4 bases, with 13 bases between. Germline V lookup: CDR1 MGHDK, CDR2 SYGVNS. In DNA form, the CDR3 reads TGTGCCAGCAGTGGCTTGGGTCAAGGCACTGAAGCTTTCTTT. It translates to CASSGLGQGTEAFF.